The 12 T cell receptor beta chains below come from one sample, sequenced in a study of cytomegalovirus exposure and HLA in healthy donors. Using immunoSEQ multiplex PCR, the repertoire was profiled, and TCRdb retains in-frame clones only, with some absent. Among roughly 80,000 clones listed, around 94% were seen once. Sequencing was carried out using PBMCs. These receptors originate from a woman aged 18-35 years in good health and CMV-seronegative.

In nucleotides, the CDR3 is TGTGCCAGCAGCTTTCTCGCGGTGGTTGTGGATACGCAGTATTTT. Encoded protein: CASSFLAVVVDTQYF. The rearrangement joins TRBV11-2 to TRBJ2-3; D remains unclear. Germline CDR1 reads SGHAT; CDR2 reads FQNNGV. This CDR3 contains 15 residues. Trimming cost V 3 bases and J 6 bases, with 16 bases left between them.

The chain combines TRBV4-1 with TRBJ1-5; 7 nucleotides line up with TRBD1. Germline V gives CDR1 MGHRA, CDR2 YSYEKL. Trimming took 1 base from V and 2 from J; bases not matched to a gene: 11. CDR3 length: 18 amino acids. The chain's CDR3 is CASSQAGQLSFGNQPQHF. In DNA, the CDR3 is TGCGCCAGCAGCCAAGCGGGACAGTTATCGTTTGGCAATCAGCCCCAGCATTTT.

The chain carries TRBV14 and TRBJ1-1; 9 positions agree with TRBD1. CDR1 and CDR2 from the germline V gene are SGHDN and FVKESK. After removal of 1 base from V and 1 base from J, the junction contained 4 bases not matched to a gene. CDR3 length equals 16 residues. The CDR3 loop reads CASSQVGTGKNTEAFF. DNA for the CDR3: TGTGCCAGCAGCCAAGTTGGGACAGGGAAGAACACTGAAGCTTTCTTT.

CDR3 nucleotides: TGTGCCAGCAGTTTTCGGACAGGCTACTACGAGCAGTACTTC. Residues: CASSFRTGYYEQYF. J is TRBJ2-7 and V is TRBV27, with 7 bases aligning to TRBD1. The ends lost 3 bases at V and 3 bases at J; junction bases unmatched: 5. Germline assignment: CDR1 MNHEY and CDR2 SMNVEV (reference sequence). The CDR3 has 14 amino acids.

V usage is TRBV28 and J usage is TRBJ2-7; D possibly corresponds to TRBD2 (6 bases). The CDR3 covers 14 residues. Per the germline V gene, CDR1 is MDHEN and CDR2 is SYDVKM. The ends were cut back, 3 bases at V and 0 bases at J, with 9 bases in the middle. CDR3 loop: CASSLAGYSYEQYF. In DNA form, the CDR3 reads TGTGCCAGCAGTTTGGCGGGGTACTCCTACGAGCAGTACTTC.

The rearrangement joins TRBV7-6 to TRBJ2-3; 8 bases map to TRBD2. J gave up 4 bases and V 5 bases, and 11 bases lay outside the gene matches. Germline assignment: CDR1 SGHVS and CDR2 FNYEAQ. The CDR3 is made up of 16 amino acids. The DNA for the CDR3 is TGTGCCAGCAGCCCAATGGCGGGAGGAAGGGCAGATACGCAGTATTTT. This codes for CASSPMAGGRADTQYF.

The chain has TRBV4-2 and TRBJ2-2; 7 bases are shared with TRBD1. The J segment lost 6 bases and the V segment lost 2 bases, leaving 3 bases of the junction unmatched. CDR3 length: 14 residues. Germline V CDR1 and CDR2: LGHNA, YNFKEQ. The CDR3 spells CASSQNTGAGELFF. The DNA for the CDR3 is TGTGCCAGCAGCCAAAATACAGGGGCCGGGGAGCTGTTTTTT.

This clone occurred a few times. This chain links TRBV28 with TRBJ2-7, with 12 bases matching TRBD2. Germline lookup yields CDR1 MDHEN and CDR2 SYDVKM. The CDR3 loop spans 15 amino acids. After removal of 5 bases from V and 6 bases from J, the junction contained 8 bases not matched to a gene. The CDR3 DNA sequence: TGTGCCAGCAGTGCCTTGACTAGCGGGAGTATCGAGCAGTACTTC. Translated: CASSALTSGSIEQYF.

The genes are TRBV7-8 and TRBJ2-7, with 7 bases identical to TRBD1. Germline V gives CDR1 SGHVS, CDR2 FQNEAQ. This CDR3 has 15 residues. Losses at the gene ends were 3 bases for V and 8 bases for J; bases not matched to a gene: 13. Here the CDR3 reads CASSFKGAEGVQQYF. DNA of the CDR3: TGTGCCAGCAGCTTTAAGGGGGCAGAGGGAGTCCAGCAGTACTTC. Variable domain in full (rest from reference TRBV7-8 and TRBJ2-7): GAGVSQSPRYKVAKRGQDVALRCDPISGHVSLFWYQQALGQGPEFLTYFQNEAQLDKSGLPSDRFFAERPEGSVSTLKIQRTQQEDSAVYLCASSFKGAEGVQQYFGPGTRLTVT.

The V gene is TRBV5-1, the J gene TRBJ2-3; tentative D call: TRBD2 (5 bases). Trimming cost V 4 bases and J 5 bases, with 17 bases left between them. The CDR3 contains 15 residues. The germline V gene encodes CDR1 SGHRS and CDR2 YFSETQ. The CDR3 nucleotides are TGCGCCAGCAGCCCCGCCGCAGCGGTAGGAGATACGCAGTATTTT. Protein sequence: CASSPAAAVGDTQYF.

The chain recombines TRBV6-4 with TRBJ2-1, with 11 bases lining up with TRBD1. Germline lookup yields CDR1 MRHNA and CDR2 SNTAGT. Trimming took 3 bases from V and 10 from J; bases not matched to a gene: 8. This CDR3 has 15 amino acids. The CDR3 DNA sequence: TGTGCCAGCAGTGAGCGGACAGGGGGCCTAGAAGAGCAGTTCTTC. This codes for CASSERTGGLEEQFF.

The CDR3 DNA reads TGCGCCAGCAGCCAAGACCAACGGACAGCACTTAATTCACCCCTCCACTTT. Translated: CASSQDQRTALNSPLHF. The chain has TRBV4-1 and TRBJ1-6; D perhaps matches TRBD1 (6 bases). Germline V gene lookup returns CDR1 MGHRA and CDR2 YSYEKL. The CDR3 covers 17 residues. Trimming cost V 0 bases and J 6 bases, with 15 bases left between them.